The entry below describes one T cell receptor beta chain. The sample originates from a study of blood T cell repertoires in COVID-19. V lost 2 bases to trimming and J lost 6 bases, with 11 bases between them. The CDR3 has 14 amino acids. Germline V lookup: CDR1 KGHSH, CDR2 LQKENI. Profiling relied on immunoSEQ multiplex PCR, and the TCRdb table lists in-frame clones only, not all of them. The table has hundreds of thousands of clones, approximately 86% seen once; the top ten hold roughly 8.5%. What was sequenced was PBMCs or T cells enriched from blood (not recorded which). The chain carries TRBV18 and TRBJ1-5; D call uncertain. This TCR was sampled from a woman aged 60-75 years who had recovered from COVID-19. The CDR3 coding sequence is TGTGCCAGCTCACCAGGCGGGTGGGGTCAGCCCCAGCATTTT. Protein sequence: CASSPGGWGQPQHF. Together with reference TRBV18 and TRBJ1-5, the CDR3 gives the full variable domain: NAGVMQNPRHLVRRRGQEARLRCSPMKGHSHVYWYRQLPEEGLKFMVYLQKENIIDESGMPKERFSAEFPKEGPSILRIQQVVRGDSAAYFCASSPGGWGQPQHFGDGTRLSIL.